This section outlines one T cell receptor beta chain sequence together with its context. Its cognate antigen is unknown. The sample belongs to a study of T cell repertoires in cytomegalovirus infection. Background on the study: Public signatures in TCR beta pointed to CMV infection and matching HLA type. Whole-study results and caveats: Clonotypes of TCR beta that were HLA-C-restricted and CMV-specific dominated the ex vivo response. CMV carriers with the relevant HLA were identified by cumulative public TCR beta family frequency.

Germline V gene lookup returns CDR1 SGHDT and CDR2 YYEEEE. There are 13 residues in the CDR3. V shed 3 bases and J 7 bases; nucleotides not matched to a gene: 5. TCRdb analysed the reads with MiXCR anew, one entry per CDR3 protein. This table holds roughly 990,000 distinct CDR3 sequences, more than 25% found once. V gene TRBV5-6 combines with J gene TRBJ1-1, with TRBD1 matching over 8 bases. Sequenced material: cultured CD8+ T cells from PBMCs, taken from culture after CMV antigen stimulation. The TCR comes from a human donor in good health (CMV status not recorded). Some clones in this sample may be carry-over from other donors' samples. CDR3 in DNA: TGTGCCAGCAGCTCCGGACAGGGTTTTGAAGCTTTCTTT. It translates to CASSSGQGFEAFF.